This T cell receptor beta chain emerged from a study of control samples from healthy donors and cancer patients. This clone was recorded once. Profiling relied on immunoSEQ multiplex PCR, and the TCRdb table lists in-frame clones only, not all of them. The table lists around 7,800 clones, 82% of them singletons. CDR1 is LNHDA and CDR2 is SQIVND in the germline V gene (reference sequence). Trimming cost V 3 bases and J 0 bases; bases outside gene matches: 11. The CDR3 spans 18 residues. The receptor was isolated from a man between 70 and 80 years old with lung cancer. The sequencing input was PBMCs. The chain is built from TRBV19 and TRBJ2-7, with 10 bases lining up with TRBD2. The CDR3 spells CASSIEAGGYRSSYEQYF. The CDR3 DNA is TGTGCCAGTAGTATCGAAGCGGGAGGGTACAGGAGCTCCTACGAGCAGTACTTC.